The 32 T cell receptor beta chains below all came from one sample that was sequenced in a study of cytomegalovirus exposure and HLA in healthy donors. The PCR had 60 Vbeta and 13 Jbeta primers. TCRdb keeps only in-frame clones here, not all; method: immunoSEQ multiplex PCR. The sample includes roughly 100,000 clones, roughly 66% of them seen just once. Sequenced: PBMCs. These TCRs come from a woman aged 50 to 65 in good health and CMV-seronegative.

The V and J genes are TRBV5-4 and TRBJ1-3; D might be TRBD1 (5 bases). V dropped 1 base and J dropped 0 bases, with 17 bases sitting between them. CDR3 length equals 18 residues. From germline, CDR1 is SGHNT and CDR2 YYREEE (reference sequence). As DNA, the CDR3 is TGTGCCAGCAGCTTGTCGGCTCTTTTGACAGCCTCTGGAAACACCATATATTTT. Translated, it gives CASSLSALLTASGNTIYF.

V gene TRBV18 combines with J gene TRBJ2-1, with TRBD1 matching over 9 bases. Per germline, CDR1 KGHSH and CDR2 LQKENI. This CDR3 contains 16 residues. V lost 3 bases to trimming and J lost 6 bases; unmatched junction nucleotides: 9. The CDR3 sequence: CASSPLGTGSRNEQFF. The DNA for the CDR3 is TGTGCCAGCTCACCCCTCGGGACAGGGAGCCGCAATGAGCAGTTCTTC.

The chain uses TRBV30 and TRBJ2-7; D is perhaps TRBD2 (6 bases). V shed 1 base and J shed 1 base, with 11 bases lying between them. The CDR3 extends over 14 amino acids. Germline V gene lookup returns CDR1 GTSNPN and CDR2 SVGIG (reference sequence). DNA of the CDR3: TGTGCCTGGAGTGACGGGGGAACGTCCTACGAGCAGTACTTC. Translation: CAWSDGGTSYEQYF. Supplemented by reference TRBV30 and TRBJ2-7, the full variable domain reads SQTIHQWPATLVQPVGSPLSLECTVEGTSNPNLYWYRQAAGRGLQLLFYSVGIGQISSEVPQNLSASRPQDRQFILSSKKLLLSDSGFYLCAWSDGGTSYEQYFGPGTRLTVT.

V gene TRBV4-3 combines with J gene TRBJ2-5; D remains ambiguous. The germline V gene has CDR1 LGHNA and CDR2 YSLEER. V dropped 2 bases and J dropped 1 base, with 8 bases sitting between them. The CDR3 contains 14 residues. Here the CDR3 reads CASSQRLAQETQYF. DNA of the CDR3: TGCGCCAGCAGCCAACGACTGGCCCAAGAGACCCAGTACTTC.

This clone was detected only once. The rearrangement links TRBV7-2 to TRBJ1-2; D gene ambiguous. Trimming pared 5 bases from V and 2 bases from J, leaving 6 bases between. CDR3 length: 12 residues. The germline CDR1 and CDR2 sequences are SGHTA and FQGNSA. The DNA for the CDR3 is TGTGCCAGCAGCCTCCTGAACTATGGCTACACCTTC. As protein: CASSLLNYGYTF.

The chain couples TRBV10-1 to TRBJ2-3; D is unresolved. This CDR3 spans 16 amino acids. V lost 0 bases, J lost 2 bases, and 12 bases lay in between. Germline-derived CDR1 and CDR2 are WNHNN and SYGVQD (reference sequence). The CDR3 loop is CASSESRSTITDTQYF. The CDR3 bases are TGCGCCAGCAGTGAGTCTCGTTCAACTATCACAGATACGCAGTATTTT.

This clone was seen a single time. The chain uses TRBV19 and TRBJ2-7; D may be TRBD1 (5 bases). This CDR3 is built from 14 residues. Looked up from germline, CDR1 is LNHDA and CDR2 is SQIVND (reference sequence). V was cut by 1 base and J by 2 bases, with 9 bases left in between. DNA of the CDR3: TGTGCCAGTAGTATAGGTGTGGGGCCCTACGAGCAGTACTTC. This sequence encodes CASSIGVGPYEQYF.

This clone was seen more than once but under ten times. The chain combines TRBV6-4 with TRBJ1-5; tentatively, D is TRBD1 (6 bases). With 1 base removed from V and 0 bases from J, the gap between germline ends came to 19 bases. Germline V gives CDR1 MRHNA, CDR2 SNTAGT. The CDR3 extends over 19 amino acids. CDR3: CASSDWRVRGAYSNQPQHF. The DNA of the CDR3 is TGTGCCAGCAGTGACTGGAGGGTGCGGGGGGCCTATAGCAATCAGCCCCAGCATTTT.

The chain has TRBV6-4 and TRBJ1-2; the D is unclear. Germline CDR1 is MRHNA and CDR2 is SNTAGT. The CDR3 is 9 residues long. The V end lost 9 bases, the J end lost 5 bases, and 4 bases lay between the germline ends. CDR3 region: CARTYGYTF. The CDR3, as DNA: TGTGCCAGAACATATGGCTACACCTTC.

The chain employs TRBV29-1 and TRBJ2-7, with a tentative D call TRBD1 (5 bases). Germline CDR1 SQVTM, CDR2 ANQGSEA. V lost 6 bases and J lost 0, with 12 bases in between. This CDR3 is 13 amino acids long. The CDR3 sequence is CSVLTRDSYEQYF. CDR3 sequence (DNA): TGCAGCGTACTGACCAGGGACTCCTACGAGCAGTACTTC.

The chain has TRBV19 and TRBJ2-3; TRBD2 aligns across 10 bases. Germline V gene data show CDR1 as LNHDA and CDR2 as SQIVND (reference sequence). The CDR3 has 15 residues. V lost 5 bases, J lost 8 bases, and 10 bases stayed unmatched. Written as DNA, the CDR3 is TGTGCCAGTAGTTTTCCTAGCGGGAGTAGGGCTACGCAGTATTTT. Protein: CASSFPSGSRATQYF.

The rearrangement links TRBV9 to TRBJ2-2, with D unclear. Germline V gene sequence: CDR1 SGDLS, CDR2 YYNGEE. The CDR3 is 16 residues long. Trimming removed 0 bases at V and 0 bases at J, with 9 bases between. The CDR3 bases are TGTGCCAGCAGCGTAGAATGGCGGTCGAACACCGGGGAGCTGTTTTTT. It codes for CASSVEWRSNTGELFF. The full variable domain, its missing parts supplied by reference TRBV9 and TRBJ2-2, is DSGVTQTPKHLITATGQRVTLRCSPRSGDLSVYWYQQSLDQGLQFLIQYYNGEERAKGNILERFSAQQFPDLHSELNLSSLELGDSALYFCASSVEWRSNTGELFFGEGSRLTVL.

The chain employs TRBV19 and TRBJ1-1; D call uncertain. The CDR3 length is 14 residues. CDR1 and CDR2 (germline): LNHDA, SQIVND (reference sequence). Trimming took 4 bases from V and 10 from J, leaving 19 bases between them. The CDR3 here is CASSTRSRIERAFF. The CDR3 bases are TGTGCCAGTAGTACACGGTCGAGGATTGAGCGAGCTTTCTTT.

The rearrangement joins TRBV30 to TRBJ1-1; D is undetermined. Germline CDR1 GTSNPN, CDR2 SVGIG (reference sequence). V lost 7 bases and J 1 base, leaving 16 bases between the germline ends. This CDR3 has 14 residues. The DNA of the CDR3 is TGTGCCTCCACGGGGATGGGTGGGAACACTGAAGCTTTCTTT. Translated: CASTGMGGNTEAFF.

CDR3 in amino acids: CASRGGSGANVLTF. Written as DNA, the CDR3 is TGCGCCAGCAGGGGGGGTTCTGGGGCCAACGTCCTGACTTTC. The chain couples TRBV5-1 to TRBJ2-6, with a weak D call TRBD2 (6 bases). Deletions cut 5 bases from V and 1 base from J, with 7 bases between. Germline CDR1 SGHRS, CDR2 YFSETQ. This CDR3 contains 14 residues.

This clone was detected only once. This chain joins TRBV5-1 and TRBJ2-5; TRBD2 agrees at 7 bases. From germline, CDR1 is SGHRS and CDR2 YFSETQ. The CDR3 is made up of 17 amino acids. V was pared by 4 bases and J by 2 bases, with 14 bases of the junction left unmatched. This chain's CDR3 is CASSLGVLTSVQETQYF. The CDR3 region has the DNA TGCGCCAGCAGCCTCGGTGTTTTAACTAGCGTACAAGAGACCCAGTACTTC.

This clone has just a few counts. CDR3 coding DNA: TGTGCCAGCAGCCCGGGGGGGCAATCCATATACGAGCAGTACTTC. Its protein product is CASSPGGQSIYEQYF. The chain has TRBV9 and TRBJ2-7; 8 nucleotides match TRBD2. CDR1 is SGDLS, CDR2 YYNGEE, per germline. The CDR3 runs 15 residues. The V gene end was trimmed by 4 bases and the J gene end by 4 bases; junction bases not matched to a gene: 10.

The chain has TRBV7-6 and TRBJ2-7, with TRBD1 identical over 7 bases. The CDR3 has 18 residues. Looked up from germline, CDR1 is SGHVS and CDR2 is FNYEAQ. The junction had 19 bases not matched to a gene; V was cut back by 8 bases and J by 0 bases. CDR3 in DNA: TGTGCCAGCGGCAAAGATTCTGTGACAGGGACGTTCTCCTACGAGCAGTACTTC. Translation: CASGKDSVTGTFSYEQYF.

The chain combines TRBV19 with TRBJ2-7; 10 bases are shared with TRBD1. There are 13 residues in the CDR3. Germline lookup yields CDR1 LNHDA and CDR2 SQIVND (reference sequence). Trimming took 7 bases from V and 4 from J; bases not matched to a gene: 4. The CDR3 is CASKDRGFYEQYF. The CDR3 nucleotides are TGTGCCAGTAAGGACAGGGGGTTTTACGAGCAGTACTTC. The complete variable domain, with remaining parts taken from reference TRBV19 and TRBJ2-7, reads DGGITQSPKYLFRKEGQNVTLSCEQNLNHDAMYWYRQDPGQGLRLIYYSQIVNDFQKGDIAEGYSVSREKKESFPLTVTSAQKNPTAFYLCASKDRGFYEQYFGPGTRLTVT.

This chain uses TRBV4-1 with TRBJ2-2, with no clear D. Germline V gene data show CDR1 as MGHRA and CDR2 as YSYEKL. V was trimmed by 0 bases and J by 8 bases, leaving 10 bases between them. This CDR3 spans 14 amino acids. The CDR3 coding sequence is TGCGCCAGCAGCCAAGAGCCGCCAGGAGGGGAGCTGTTTTTT. Translation: CASSQEPPGGELFF.

This clone was seen a few times. V is TRBV19 and J is TRBJ2-1; a weak D match, TRBD2 (6 bases). With 6 bases removed from V and 8 bases from J, the gap between germline ends came to 14 bases. The CDR3 has 13 amino acids. Germline V gives CDR1 LNHDA, CDR2 SQIVND (reference sequence). CDR3 DNA sequence: TGTGCCAGTAGCTCACGGGAGAGGGATGAGCAGTTCTTC. Protein sequence: CASSSRERDEQFF.

The chain is built from TRBV11-3 and TRBJ2-3, with TRBD2 matching over 8 bases. The CDR3 is made up of 17 amino acids. The J segment lost 8 bases and the V segment lost 4 bases, leaving 17 bases of the junction unmatched. Germline lookup yields CDR1 SGHNT and CDR2 YENEEA. DNA of the CDR3: TGTGCCAGCAGCTCCGGGGGGGCTAGCGGGCTTACTTCTACGCAGTATTTT. It translates to CASSSGGASGLTSTQYF.

This clone occurred once. The chain has TRBV11-2 and TRBJ2-7; D is unresolved. The V gene lost 0 bases and the J gene lost 0 bases, with 6 bases spanning the gap. The CDR3 has 14 residues. Germline CDR1 SGHAT, CDR2 FQNNGV. CDR3 nucleotide sequence: TGTGCCAGCAGCTTAGAACAGATCTCCTACGAGCAGTACTTC. It encodes CASSLEQISYEQYF.

The rearrangement links TRBV6-5 to TRBJ1-5; no clear D gene. Germline V gene sequence: CDR1 MNHEY, CDR2 SVGAGI. V was pared by 8 bases and J by 0 bases, with 14 bases between. CDR3 size: 15 residues. This CDR3 reads CASRSVTYSNQPQHF. CDR3 sequence (DNA): TGTGCCAGCCGATCGGTTACGTATAGCAATCAGCCCCAGCATTTT.

This rearrangement joins TRBV20-1 to TRBJ2-7; D is unresolved. Trimming pared 1 base from V and 5 bases from J, leaving 6 bases between. The CDR3 extends over 11 amino acids. Germline lookup yields CDR1 DFQATT and CDR2 SNEGSKA (reference sequence). CDR3 DNA sequence: TGCAGTGCTAGAGCTTTAAACGAGCAGTACTTC. Its protein is CSARALNEQYF.

This chain joins TRBV19 and TRBJ2-1, with a possible D match to TRBD2 (6 bases). Trimming cost V 3 bases and J 3 bases, with 12 bases left between them. The CDR3 extends over 15 amino acids. Germline V lookup: CDR1 LNHDA, CDR2 SQIVND (reference sequence). The CDR3 DNA is TGTGCCAGTAGTATCCTTAGCGGAGTCTACAATGAGCAGTTCTTC. Amino acids: CASSILSGVYNEQFF.

In its sample, this clone was seen a few times. The chain has TRBV7-8 and TRBJ2-3; the D is unclear. In germline, CDR1 is SGHVS, CDR2 FQNEAQ. This CDR3 region has 15 residues. The V end was cut by 0 bases, the J end by 6 bases, with 13 bases between. The CDR3 DNA follows: TGTGCCAGCAGCTTAGCGCTAGTAGATCAGGATACGCAGTATTTT. As protein: CASSLALVDQDTQYF.

J is TRBJ2-5 and V is TRBV29-1; no definite D call. V was clipped by 3 bases and J by 1 base, with 9 bases between them. CDR1 and CDR2 from the germline V gene are SQVTM and ANQGSEA. There are 13 residues in the CDR3. CDR3 sequence reads: CSVDLASQETQYF. The CDR3 DNA reads TGCAGCGTTGACCTCGCCAGCCAAGAGACCCAGTACTTC.

V gene TRBV7-6 combines with J gene TRBJ2-3; D perhaps matches TRBD2 (5 bases). V dropped 3 bases and J dropped 4 bases, with 11 bases sitting between them. The CDR3 has 14 amino acids. The germline gives CDR1 SGHVS, CDR2 FNYEAQ. CDR3 bases: TGTGCCAGCAGCTTTAATCGAGCGGCAGATACGCAGTATTTT. Translated, it gives CASSFNRAADTQYF.

J is TRBJ2-2 and V is TRBV7-2; D is perhaps TRBD1 (5 bases). CDR3 length: 18 amino acids. In germline, CDR1 is SGHTA, CDR2 FQGNSA. V gave up 3 bases and J gave up 5 bases, with 22 bases separating them. The DNA for the CDR3 is TGTGCCAGCAGCTTCCGGGTAGGGCTAGAAAGGGGAACCGGGGAGCTGTTTTTT. Translation: CASSFRVGLERGTGELFF. The full variable domain, with the rest looked up from reference TRBV7-2 and TRBJ2-2, is GAGVSQSPSNKVTEKGKDVELRCDPISGHTALYWYRQSLGQGLEFLIYFQGNSAPDKSGLPSDRFSAERTGGSVSTLTIQRTQQEDSAVYLCASSFRVGLERGTGELFFGEGSRLTVL.

This clone showed up just a few times. The J gene is TRBJ2-5, the V gene TRBV27, with D maybe TRBD2 (7 bases). Germline values: CDR1 MNHEY, CDR2 SMNVEV (reference sequence). The length of the CDR3 is 14 residues. Trimming pared 3 bases from V and 9 bases from J, leaving 17 bases between. The CDR3 DNA sequence: TGTGCCAGCAGTTTGGGGCGGGGGCCCCGGGCCCAGTACTTC. It yields the protein CASSLGRGPRAQYF.

The genes are TRBV5-4 and TRBJ2-1; D may be TRBD2 (5 bases). This CDR3 is 15 amino acids long. V was pared by 0 bases and J by 4 bases, with 11 bases between. The germline V gene has CDR1 SGHNT and CDR2 YYREEE (reference sequence). In DNA form, the CDR3 reads TGTGCCAGCAGCTTGGCCGCGGGTACATACAATGAGCAGTTCTTC. Translated: CASSLAAGTYNEQFF.